A selection of T cell receptor beta chains follows, all from one sample in a study of vaccination and CD4 T cells after COVID-19. Their recognized antigens are unknown. A single record per CDR3 protein comes from TCRdb applying MiXCR to the PCR reads. The sample contains about 7,000 distinct CDR3 sequences, around 30% of which appear only once. The specimen was CD4+ T cells from blood, cultured in vitro. Receptor source: a human donor in good health. CDR3s include the opening cysteine and the closing phenylalanine or tryptophan. Fields, in order: clone size, D gene, J gene, V gene, CDR3 DNA, CDR3 protein. A D gene is named only where the DNA matches it firmly. Size values are once, few and many counts, or a class for expanded clones, and some rows have none.

>-|TRBD2|TRBJ2-1|TRBV6-4
TGTGCCAGCTCCATACTAGCGGGGGACTCCTACAATGAGCAGTTCTTC
CASSILAGDSYNEQFF
>once|-|TRBJ2-6|TRBV10-1
TGCGCCAGCAGTGAGTATGGGGCCAACGTCCTGACTTTC
CASSEYGANVLTF
>-|TRBD1|TRBJ1-1|TRBV7-3
TGTGCCAGCAGCTTACAGGGGGAAGTAACTGAAGCTTTCTTT
CASSLQGEVTEAFF
>-|-|TRBJ1-1|TRBV20-1
TGCAGTGCTATAAGACAGCAAAACACTGAAGCTTTCTTT
CSAIRQQNTEAFF
>-|-|TRBJ1-2|TRBV7-2
TGTGCCAGCAGCTTAGGCCGCCGAAACTATGGCTACACCTTC
CASSLGRRNYGYTF
>few|TRBD2|TRBJ2-7|TRBV10-2
TGCGCCAGCAGTGTGGGGACTATCCCTTTCGAGCAGTACTTC
CASSVGTIPFEQYF
>-|-|TRBJ1-1|TRBV5-1
TGCGCCAGCAGCTTGGCACAGAACACTGAAGCTTTCTTT
CASSLAQNTEAFF
>-|-|TRBJ1-5|TRBV27
TGTGCCAGCAGTTTGGAAGGGGACCAGCCCCAGCATTTT
CASSLEGDQPQHF
>-|TRBD1|TRBJ1-2|TRBV9
TGTGCCAGCAGCGTAGCTTATAACTCCGGGACAGGGGGACCCTTGAGGGGTCCTGGCTACACCTTC
CASSVAYNSGTGGPLRGPGYTF
>few|-|TRBJ1-2|TRBV7-9
TGTGCCAGCAGCCCCGGAGGGTATGGCTACACCTTC
CASSPGGYGYTF
>-|-|TRBJ1-1|TRBV4-2
TGTGCCAGCAGCCAAGATGGTCAGGGAAGCACTGAAGCTTTCTTT
CASSQDGQGSTEAFF
>few|-|TRBJ2-7|TRBV7-9
TGTGCCAGCAGCTTAAAGGTATCGGGGGCCTTGGACGAGCAGTACTTC
CASSLKVSGALDEQYF
>few|TRBD1|TRBJ1-5|TRBV19
TGTGCCAGTAGTGGGACAGGGGGCAATCAGCCCCAGCATTTT
CASSGTGGNQPQHF